The source of this T cell receptor (beta chain) is a study of patients and donors after allogeneic stem cell transplantation. In TCRdb, the RT-PCR reads were re-called with MiXCR into one record per CDR3 protein. The table has approximately 200,000 distinct CDR3 sequences, roughly 13% seen once. This CDR3 spans 13 amino acids. V lost 1 base, J lost 8 bases, and 12 bases lay in between. The TCR originated in a human donor who was either an allogeneic HSCT recipient or a stem cell or donor lymphocyte infusion donor (not recorded which). It is not recorded whose cells these are; they may come from a transplant donor. J is TRBJ2-7 and V is TRBV12-3 or TRBV12-4; D may be TRBD1 (5 bases). The specimen was blood, either unsorted or a sorted T cell fraction (not recorded which). The CDR3 nucleotides read TGTGCCAGCAGTTTAGGCAGGGTTGGGCAGCAGTACTTC. This sequence encodes CASSLGRVGQQYF.